These 13 T cell receptor beta chains were sequenced from one sample in a study of blood T cell repertoires in COVID-19. Using immunoSEQ multiplex PCR, the repertoire was profiled, and TCRdb retains in-frame clones only, with some absent. The sample consists of 90,000 to 120,000 clones, around 90% of them appearing once. The sample comprised peripheral blood. The source of these receptors is a human donor in a cohort sampled during active COVID-19.

The gene calls are TRBV29-1 and TRBJ2-5; 7 nucleotides line up with TRBD1. V lost 6 bases and J lost 1; bases outside the gene matches: 8. Per germline, CDR1 SQVTM and CDR2 ANQGSEA. This CDR3 contains 14 residues. CDR3 in DNA: TGCAGCGTCGCGACAGGGACCTCCCAAGAGACCCAGTACTTC. Protein: CSVATGTSQETQYF.

V is TRBV6-5 and J is TRBJ1-4, with D uncertain. V gave up 5 bases and J gave up 6 bases, with 10 bases separating them. Germline loops: CDR1 MNHEY, CDR2 SVGAGI. The CDR3 is 13 amino acids. This CDR3 is CASSRGIDEKLFF. In nucleotides, the CDR3 is TGTGCCAGCAGTCGAGGTATAGATGAAAAACTGTTTTTT.

The rearrangement links TRBV5-1 to TRBJ2-7, with a possible D match to TRBD1 (6 bases). Germline values: CDR1 SGHRS, CDR2 YFSETQ. The V end was cut by 3 bases, the J end by 5 bases, with 18 bases between. The CDR3 totals 15 residues. The CDR3 DNA is TGCGCCAGCAGCTCGGCGGCTACAGGGTTCAACGAGCAGTACTTC. The encoded protein is CASSSAATGFNEQYF.

The V and J genes are TRBV10-1 and TRBJ2-1, with 9 bases fitting TRBD2. V lost 6 bases to trimming and J lost 9 bases; unmatched junction nucleotides: 6. CDR3 length: 13 amino acids. Germline CDR1 reads WNHNN; CDR2 reads SYGVQD (reference sequence). CDR3 residues: CASRGSGSGEQFF. CDR3 sequence (DNA): TGCGCCAGCAGAGGTAGCGGGAGCGGTGAGCAGTTCTTC.

CDR3 in DNA: TGTGCCTCTCAAGGGGGCACCTACGAGCAGTACTTC. It encodes CASQGGTYEQYF. This chain joins TRBV28 and TRBJ2-7; 7 bases are shared with TRBD1. The V gene's germline CDR1 is MDHEN and CDR2 SYDVKM. The CDR3 runs to 12 residues. Germline trimming cut 11 bases from V and 2 bases from J; bases unmatched to any gene: 6.

J is TRBJ1-2 and V is TRBV5-6; D ambiguous. V lost 5 bases and J 3 bases, leaving 14 bases between the germline ends. The CDR3 is 14 amino acids. Germline loops: CDR1 SGHDT, CDR2 YYEEEE. This chain's CDR3 is CASRPGSVDYGYTF. DNA for the CDR3: TGTGCCAGCAGGCCAGGTTCGGTCGACTATGGCTACACCTTC.

The gene calls are TRBV2 and TRBJ2-7, with 9 bases aligning to TRBD2. There are 13 residues in the CDR3. The trim removed 7 bases at V and 6 bases at J, leaving 7 bases unmatched. Germline V gives CDR1 SNHLY, CDR2 FYNNEI. The CDR3 DNA reads as TGTGCCAGCACTTGGACTAGCGAAAGCGAGCAGTACTTC. It yields the protein CASTWTSESEQYF.

This clone was counted a single time. The rearrangement uses TRBV12-2 and TRBJ1-4; no DNA check was done on the table's D call, TRBD1. TRBV12-2 is described as a pseudogene. The CDR3 covers 20 residues. The CDR3 here is CASRVGRGCGYAGLNEKLFF. In DNA form, the CDR3 reads TGTGCAAGTCGCGTAGGTAGGGGTTGCGGTTACGCAGGGCTTAATGAAAAACTGTTTTTT.

The sample holds a few counts of this clone. V is TRBV29-1 and J is TRBJ2-2; D possibly corresponds to TRBD1 (6 bases). Germline loops: CDR1 SQVTM, CDR2 ANQGSEA. The CDR3 consists of 14 residues. Between the trimmed V and J ends, which lost 5 bases and 0 bases, there was a span of 10 bases. CDR3 region: CSVRQASNTGELFF. CDR3 nucleotide sequence: TGCAGCGTTCGACAGGCCTCGAACACCGGGGAGCTGTTTTTT.

This chain uses TRBV29-1 with TRBJ2-7, with 8 bases identical to TRBD2. Germline-derived CDR1 and CDR2 are SQVTM and ANQGSEA. There are 12 residues in the CDR3. V gave up 6 bases and J gave up 6 bases; unmatched junction bases: 7. CDR3 amino acids: CSVHGGGSEQYF. For the CDR3, the DNA is TGCAGCGTCCACGGCGGGGGGAGCGAGCAGTACTTC.

This sequence joins TRBV11-3 and TRBJ2-7; 9 bases are shared with TRBD2. Trimming cost V 3 bases and J 1 base; bases outside gene matches: 1. Germline V CDR1 and CDR2: SGHNT, YENEEA. The CDR3 covers 14 residues. The CDR3 sequence is CASSLRGGSYEQYF. The DNA of the CDR3 is TGTGCCAGCAGCTTGCGGGGGGGTTCCTACGAGCAGTACTTC.

Points on this clone: Other DNA variants within this sample encode the same CDR3. The chain links TRBV7-3 to TRBJ1-6, with D possibly being TRBD1 (5 bases). The CDR3 is 13 residues long. V lost 2 bases to trimming and J lost 8 bases, with 7 bases between them. Germline CDR1 reads SGHTA; CDR2 reads FQGTGA. CDR3 sequence reads: CASSLGAYSPLHF. CDR3 in DNA: TGTGCCAGCAGCTTAGGGGCGTATTCACCCCTCCACTTT.

There are a few counts of this clone. The V and J genes are TRBV2 and TRBJ1-1; tentatively, D is TRBD1 (5 bases). Germline CDR1 reads SNHLY; CDR2 reads FYNNEI. CDR3 length: 15 residues. Trimming removed 3 bases at V and 3 bases at J, with 14 bases between. The CDR3 bases are TGTGCCAGCAGTGAGGGCCGCGGGGGTGACACTGAAGCTTTCTTT. It specifies CASSEGRGGDTEAFF. The variable domain in full, completed from reference TRBV2 and TRBJ1-1, reads EPEVTQTPSHQVTQMGQEVILRCVPISNHLYFYWYRQILGQKVEFLVSFYNNEISEKSEIFDDQFSVERPDGSNFTLKIRSTKLEDSAMYFCASSEGRGGDTEAFFGQGTRLTVV.